Detailed here is one T cell receptor beta chain. With V trimmed by 3 bases and J by 6 bases, 5 bases remained unmatched. The V gene's germline CDR1 is GTSNPN and CDR2 SVGIG (reference sequence). This CDR3 has 13 residues. This entry belongs to a study of blood T cell repertoires in COVID-19. Looking at the study overall: From T cells, B-cell-depleted T cells, or PBMCs came the material, which was cDNA or gDNA.

As originally analysed: Nucleated cell number was recorded as an estimate derived from reference gene primer amplification. Some clones are missing from TCRdb's copy, which holds only in-frame ones; the method was immunoSEQ multiplex PCR. The V and J calls and clone size come from that table; D and trimming were worked out from the DNA. This sample has roughly 220,000 clones, with approximately 90% found just once. The chain carries TRBV30 and TRBJ1-5; the match to TRBD1 covers 7 bases. The sequence came from a woman aged 18-29 years in a cohort exposed to, infected with or recovered from COVID-19 (not recorded which). The sequencing sample was made of PBMCs or T cells enriched from blood (not recorded which). For the CDR3, the DNA is TGTGCCTGGAGCGGAGGGGGCTTTCAGCCCCAGCATTTT. The encoded protein is CAWSGGGFQPQHF.